This TCR beta chain was found in a study of T cells in Graves' hyperthyroidism and ophthalmopathy. Broader study findings: A 13 V-J model separated ophthalmopathy from stable hyperthyroidism.

Researchers amplified the TCR beta CDR3 regions from RNA transcripts. The primer set for the first-round RT-PCR of the TCR CDR3 was HTBI. Via MiXCR, TCRdb re-called the multiplex PCR reads, giving one row per CDR3 protein. The sample consists of roughly 240,000 distinct CDR3 sequences, around 26% of them appearing once. From germline, CDR1 is MNHEY and CDR2 SVGAGI. The ends were cut back, 6 bases at V and 3 bases at J, with 15 bases in the middle. CDR3 length equals 14 residues. Disease lasting under 3 months, a NOSPECS grade of at least 4, and a Clinical Activity Score of at least 3 were features of the ophthalmopathy patients. This clonotype appeared many times. What it binds is not known.

Sequenced sample: blood. The TCR was taken from a middle-aged woman with Graves' ophthalmopathy. V is TRBV6-5 and J is TRBJ2-7; possible D gene TRBD2, 6 bases. CDR3 in amino acids: CASRLGSGYYEQYF. Here the CDR3 DNA reads TGTGCCAGCAGGTTGGGTAGCGGTTACTACGAGCAGTACTTC.